This T cell receptor beta chain was profiled in a study of blood T cell repertoires in COVID-19. Repertoires were generated with immunoSEQ multiplex PCR, while TCRdb's copy carries only in-frame clones and drops some. Of more than 50,000 clones listed, 88% are singletons. Germline V CDR1 and CDR2: MNHEY, SVGAGI. V shed 5 bases, J shed 7 bases, and the junction held 7 bases outside the gene matches. The CDR3 is 14 residues long. The source material was peripheral blood. The sequence derives from a human donor in a cohort sampled during active COVID-19. This chain connects TRBV6-5 to TRBJ1-2, with TRBD1 matching 10 bases. The DNA for the CDR3 is TGTGCCAGCAGTCAGGACAGGGGGTTTGGTGGCTACACCTTC. It is translated as CASSQDRGFGGYTF.